This T cell receptor (beta chain) was obtained from a study of blood T cell repertoires in COVID-19. The CDR3 spans 13 residues. Germline trimming cut 5 bases from V and 6 bases from J; bases unmatched to any gene: 4. Produced via immunoSEQ multiplex PCR; TCRdb's table is partial and in-frame only. The sample lists some 220,000 clones; 84% were seen once. The chain has TRBV12-3 or TRBV12-4 and TRBJ2-4; 7 positions agree with TRBD2. The sequenced sample consisted of peripheral blood. This TCR came from an elderly woman with active or convalescent COVID-19. The CDR3 is CASSGGVGNIQYF. In nucleotides, the CDR3 is TGTGCCAGCAGTGGGGGGGTGGGAAACATTCAGTACTTC.